One sample yielded the 22 T cell receptor beta chains listed below, sequenced in a study of PD-L1 blockade in urothelial cancer. Time point noted: peripheral blood 6 weeks after treatment start. Profiling relied on immunoSEQ multiplex PCR, and the TCRdb table lists in-frame clones only, not all of them. Counted here are about 35,000 clones, approximately 80% occurring once; the ten biggest clones make up 10%. The sample here was PBMCs, taken around atezolizumab (anti-PD-L1) treatment. These receptors all come from a man between 35 and 55 years old with urothelial cancer.

V gene TRBV28 combines with J gene TRBJ2-7, with 11 nucleotides matching TRBD1. V was pared by 8 bases and J by 5 bases, with 8 bases of the junction left unmatched. The CDR3 extends over 14 amino acids. Per the germline V gene, CDR1 is MDHEN and CDR2 is SYDVKM. The CDR3: CASGFMGQGDEQYF. In nucleotides, the CDR3 is TGTGCCAGCGGATTCATGGGACAGGGGGACGAGCAGTACTTC. Combining the CDR3 with reference TRBV28 and TRBJ2-7 gives the whole variable domain DVKVTQSSRYLVKRTGEKVFLECVQDMDHENMFWYRQDPGLGLRLIYFSYDVKMKEKGDIPEGYSVSREKKERFSLILESASTNQTSMYLCASGFMGQGDEQYFGPGTRLTVT.

The chain employs TRBV7-9 and TRBJ1-1; no definite D call. The CDR3 totals 13 residues. The germline V gene has CDR1 SEHNR and CDR2 FQNEAQ (reference sequence). Trimming stripped 3 bases from V and 1 base from J, with 6 bases between. The CDR3 region is CASSFSTNTEAFF. The CDR3 DNA reads as TGTGCCAGCAGCTTTAGCACGAACACTGAAGCTTTCTTT.

The rearrangement links TRBV29-1 to TRBJ2-2; 7 bases are shared with TRBD1. V shed 7 bases, J shed 3 bases, and the junction held 5 bases outside the gene matches. In germline, CDR1 is SQVTM, CDR2 ANQGSEA. The CDR3 is 13 amino acids. Here the CDR3 reads CSAETGDTGELFF. The CDR3 DNA reads as TGCAGCGCGGAAACAGGGGACACCGGGGAGCTGTTTTTT.

V and J are TRBV9 and TRBJ2-3; 11 bases map to TRBD1. The CDR3 totals 16 residues. Germline V lookup: CDR1 SGDLS, CDR2 YYNGEE. After removal of 4 bases from V and 2 bases from J, the junction contained 6 bases not matched to a gene. This chain's CDR3 is CASSIRTGGATDTQYF. The CDR3, as DNA: TGTGCCAGCAGCATTCGGACAGGGGGCGCCACAGATACGCAGTATTTT.

This sequence joins TRBV7-3 and TRBJ2-5; 10 bases agree with TRBD1. The V gene end was trimmed by 0 bases and the J gene end by 4 bases; junction bases not matched to a gene: 2. Looked up from germline, CDR1 is SGHTA and CDR2 is FQGTGA. The CDR3 covers 15 residues. CDR3: CASSLTGQGRETQYF. CDR3 coding DNA: TGTGCCAGCAGCTTAACGGGACAGGGGCGAGAGACCCAGTACTTC.

The CDR3 region is CASSQVGRRPYYEQYF. CDR3 DNA sequence: TGCGCCAGCAGCCAAGTCGGCAGGCGTCCGTACTACGAGCAGTACTTC. The chain has TRBV4-1 and TRBJ2-7, with D unclear. There are 16 residues in the CDR3. In germline, CDR1 is MGHRA, CDR2 YSYEKL. V lost 1 base to trimming and J lost 3 bases, with 16 bases between them.

V is TRBV19 and J is TRBJ2-7, with D perhaps TRBD1 (5 bases). The germline gives CDR1 LNHDA, CDR2 SQIVND (reference sequence). V was trimmed by 6 bases and J by 0 bases, leaving 12 bases between them. The CDR3 contains 14 residues. The CDR3 DNA reads TGTGCCAGTAGCCGACAGTTGAGCTCCTACGAGCAGTACTTC. This sequence encodes CASSRQLSSYEQYF.

V usage is TRBV30 and J usage is TRBJ1-5; tentative D call: TRBD1 (5 bases). Trimming shortened V by 0 bases and J by 0 bases, and 12 bases separated the two germline ends. The length of the CDR3 is 16 residues. Germline CDR1 is GTSNPN and CDR2 is SVGIG (reference sequence). CDR3 sequence reads: CAWSVQGAFSNQPQHF. The CDR3 DNA reads as TGTGCCTGGAGTGTTCAGGGTGCTTTTAGCAATCAGCCCCAGCATTTT.

V usage is TRBV21-1 and J usage is TRBJ1-3; the table gives TRBD1 as D, unverified against the DNA. TRBV21-1 is a pseudogene. CDR3 length equals 15 residues. CDR3 loop: CASTSKGAEGNTIYF. The CDR3 coding sequence is TGTGCCAGCACCTCAAAGGGGGCAGAGGGAAACACCATATATTTT.

There are a few counts of this clone. The rearrangement uses TRBV7-6 and TRBJ2-3; 9 positions agree with TRBD2. The V gene end was trimmed by 2 bases and the J gene end by 7 bases; junction bases not matched to a gene: 13. The CDR3 extends over 17 amino acids. The germline CDR1 and CDR2 sequences are SGHVS and FNYEAQ. The CDR3 sequence: CASSLSAGAGGLNTQYF. Written as DNA, the CDR3 is TGTGCCAGCAGCTTATCAGCCGGGGCGGGAGGGCTAAATACGCAGTATTTT.

The chain carries TRBV30 and TRBJ2-5, with 12 bases matching TRBD2. Losses at the gene ends were 5 bases for V and 4 bases for J; bases not matched to a gene: 2. The V gene's germline CDR1 is GTSNPN and CDR2 SVGIG (reference sequence). The CDR3 extends over 13 amino acids. The CDR3 nucleotides are TGTGCCTGGGGACTAGCGGGACCAGAGACCCAGTACTTC. Its translation: CAWGLAGPETQYF.

DNA of the CDR3: TGTGCCAGCAGCTTAACCGGTGGACAGGGGGCGACAGATACGCAGTATTTT. This codes for CASSLTGGQGATDTQYF. The rearrangement uses TRBV11-2 and TRBJ2-3, with 11 bases identical to TRBD1. The germline CDR1 and CDR2 sequences are SGHAT and FQNNGV. J was trimmed by 3 bases and V by 2 bases; bases with no gene match: 7. The CDR3 contains 17 residues.

The V call is TRBV7-9, the J call TRBJ2-7; TRBD1 is a possible D gene (6 bases). V was cut by 5 bases and J by 3 bases, with 17 bases left in between. The germline V gene encodes CDR1 SEHNR and CDR2 FQNEAQ (reference sequence). The CDR3 runs to 15 residues. CDR3: CASSLEGVGVYEQYF. The CDR3 DNA is TGTGCCAGCAGCCTAGAGGGGGTTGGTGTCTACGAGCAGTACTTC.

This chain uses TRBV7-9 with TRBJ1-5, with 8 bases matching TRBD1. The CDR3 spans 16 residues. The germline V gene has CDR1 SEHNR and CDR2 FQNEAQ (reference sequence). J gave up 4 bases and V 3 bases, and 8 bases lay outside the gene matches. In nucleotides, the CDR3 is TGTGCCAGCAGCTTGCAATCCGGACAGGGAAATCAGCCCCAGCATTTT. Translation: CASSLQSGQGNQPQHF.

J is TRBJ1-1 and V is TRBV7-8, with D maybe TRBD1 (6 bases). Trimming removed 2 bases from V and 0 bases from J, with 13 bases in between. The germline CDR1 and CDR2 sequences are SGHVS and FQNEAQ. The CDR3 covers 16 residues. The chain's CDR3 is CASSLLTGNVNTEAFF. The CDR3 coding sequence is TGTGCCAGCAGCTTACTAACAGGGAATGTGAACACTGAAGCTTTCTTT.

The chain couples TRBV18 to TRBJ1-1, with a tentative D call TRBD1 (6 bases). Germline V lookup: CDR1 KGHSH, CDR2 LQKENI. With 1 base removed from V and 0 bases from J, the gap between germline ends came to 9 bases. The CDR3 has 15 residues. CDR3 DNA: TGTGCCAGCTCACCACTGGGGGCCATGAACACTGAAGCTTTCTTT. Its protein product is CASSPLGAMNTEAFF.

The chain combines TRBV6-1 with TRBJ1-5, with D hard to call. This CDR3 spans 17 amino acids. Per the germline V gene, CDR1 is MNHNS and CDR2 is SASEGT. Trimming took off 1 base at V and 0 bases at J, with 13 bases between the two ends. The CDR3 DNA reads as TGTGCCAGCAGTGAAGGGATGGGAGCGGGTAGCAATCAGCCCCAGCATTTT. Its protein is CASSEGMGAGSNQPQHF.

The CDR3 DNA reads as TGTGCCAGCAGCTTAGAAGGGGGTGAGCAGTTCTTC. Encoded protein: CASSLEGGEQFF. The V and J genes are TRBV11-3 and TRBJ2-1; TRBD1 is a possible D gene (6 bases). In germline, CDR1 is SGHNT, CDR2 YENEEA. V dropped 0 bases and J dropped 9 bases, with 6 bases sitting between them. The CDR3 contains 12 residues.

The chain carries TRBV28 and TRBJ1-4; the match to TRBD1 covers 9 bases. Germline V gives CDR1 MDHEN, CDR2 SYDVKM. After removal of 5 bases from V and 10 bases from J, the junction contained 8 bases not matched to a gene. CDR3 length equals 14 residues. CDR3: CASSLPGTGLKLFF. Here the CDR3 DNA reads TGTGCCAGCAGTCTTCCCGGGACAGGGCTAAAACTGTTTTTT.

The J gene is TRBJ2-4, the V gene TRBV18; D may be TRBD2 (5 bases). Germline CDR1 and CDR2: KGHSH and LQKENI. The CDR3 has 19 amino acids. V was trimmed by 0 bases and J by 1 base, leaving 19 bases between them. The CDR3 bases are TGTGCCAGCTCACCACCCCCAGAAAAGAGAACGGGGGCCAAAAACATTCAGTACTTC. Its protein is CASSPPPEKRTGAKNIQYF.

The rearrangement joins TRBV7-2 to TRBJ2-3; D ambiguous. Germline V gives CDR1 SGHTA, CDR2 FQGNSA. The CDR3 sequence is 15 residues long. V dropped 1 base and J dropped 0 bases, with 8 bases sitting between them. Here the CDR3 DNA reads TGTGCCAGCAGCTTAGGCCGGTCTAGCACAGATACGCAGTATTTT. Protein sequence: CASSLGRSSTDTQYF.

CDR3 sequence: CASSFLPGQGYNEQFF. The CDR3 DNA sequence: TGTGCCAGCAGTTTTCTTCCGGGACAGGGGTACAATGAGCAGTTCTTC. The chain couples TRBV27 to TRBJ2-1; 10 bases map to TRBD1. The germline V gene has CDR1 MNHEY and CDR2 SMNVEV (reference sequence). The V segment lost 3 bases and the J segment 4 bases; nucleotides outside the gene matches: 6. The CDR3 length is 16 residues.